These 24 T cell receptor beta chains were sequenced from one sample in a study of T cell changes during pregnancy in multiple sclerosis. Generated by immunoSEQ multiplex PCR, the TCRdb table keeps only in-frame clones and is missing some. This sample has approximately 100,000 clones, with approximately 92% found just once. This sample comprised peripheral blood, obtained in the second trimester of pregnancy. These receptors came from a female donor with multiple sclerosis, enrolled in a pregnancy study.

This chain uses TRBV28 with TRBJ2-5; 10 bases line up with TRBD2. Per the germline V gene, CDR1 is MDHEN and CDR2 is SYDVKM. The V gene end was trimmed by 7 bases and the J gene end by 5 bases; junction bases not matched to a gene: 16. The CDR3 contains 17 residues. The DNA for the CDR3 is TGTGCCAGCAACAAGGGCCGAGCGGGAGGGCCAAGTGAGACCCAGTACTTC. It yields the protein CASNKGRAGGPSETQYF.

Only a few counts were recorded for this clone. This rearrangement joins TRBV9 to TRBJ1-2; TRBD1 matches at 8 bases. Trimming at V came to 4 bases and at J to 4 bases, leaving 6 bases not matched to a gene. CDR3 length: 14 residues. The germline gives CDR1 SGDLS, CDR2 YYNGEE. The CDR3 region is CASSPATGGYGYTF. CDR3 sequence (DNA): TGTGCCAGCAGCCCAGCAACAGGGGGCTATGGCTACACCTTC.

The genes are TRBV4-2 and TRBJ2-1; 10 bases line up with TRBD2. This CDR3 has 16 residues. J gave up 0 bases and V 4 bases, and 3 bases lay outside the gene matches. The germline gives CDR1 LGHNA, CDR2 YNFKEQ. CDR3 bases: TGTGCCAGCAGCCGTTCTAGCGGGAGCTCCTACAATGAGCAGTTCTTC. The encoded protein is CASSRSSGSSYNEQFF.

This clone was seen more than once but under ten times. The CDR3 is CAWRYGGDAYGYTF. CDR3 DNA sequence: TGTGCCTGGAGGTACGGAGGGGACGCTTATGGCTACACCTTC. V gene TRBV30 combines with J gene TRBJ1-2, with D perhaps TRBD1 (5 bases). The V end was cut by 3 bases, the J end by 5 bases, with 16 bases between. This CDR3 spans 14 amino acids. Germline values: CDR1 GTSNPN, CDR2 SVGIG (reference sequence).

The CDR3 reads CASSLEDIDTEAFF. The CDR3, as DNA: TGTGCCAGCAGCTTGGAGGACATAGACACTGAAGCTTTCTTT. The genes are TRBV5-5 and TRBJ1-1, with D possibly TRBD1 on 5 matching bases. The CDR3 spans 14 residues. V was pared by 0 bases and J by 3 bases, with 9 bases between. In germline, CDR1 is SGHKS, CDR2 YYEKEE (reference sequence).

The chain is built from TRBV7-8 and TRBJ2-3; the match to TRBD2 covers 15 bases. With V trimmed by 4 bases and J by 2 bases, 4 bases remained unmatched. The CDR3 runs to 17 residues. The V gene's germline CDR1 is SGHVS and CDR2 FQNEAQ. The CDR3 DNA follows: TGTGCCAGCAGCTCGCGGACTAGCGGGAGGGTCACAGATACGCAGTATTTT. Protein sequence: CASSSRTSGRVTDTQYF. Using reference TRBV7-8 and TRBJ2-3 for the parts outside the CDR3, the full variable domain is GAGVSQSPRYKVAKRGQDVALRCDPISGHVSLFWYQQALGQGPEFLTYFQNEAQLDKSGLPSDRFFAERPEGSVSTLKIQRTQQEDSAVYLCASSSRTSGRVTDTQYFGPGTRLTVL.

This clone appeared once. The V gene is TRBV30, the J gene TRBJ1-3; tentatively, D is TRBD1 (5 bases). The CDR3 consists of 14 residues. V was trimmed by 5 bases and J by 0 bases, leaving 11 bases between them. The germline V gene has CDR1 GTSNPN and CDR2 SVGIG (reference sequence). The CDR3 loop reads CAWGPTASGNTIYF. CDR3 bases: TGTGCCTGGGGACCGACAGCCTCTGGAAACACCATATATTTT.

The chain uses TRBV7-2 and TRBJ2-1; possibly TRBD2 for D (5 bases). V shed 3 bases and J shed 8 bases, with 17 bases lying between them. The CDR3 totals 15 residues. Germline V lookup: CDR1 SGHTA, CDR2 FQGNSA. CDR3: CASSLDGLSLDEQFF. Here the CDR3 DNA reads TGTGCCAGCAGCTTGGACGGACTGAGTTTGGATGAGCAGTTCTTC.

This chain uses TRBV1 with TRBJ2-5; no check of the table's D call, TRBD2, against the DNA was made. TRBV1 constitutes a pseudogene. The CDR3 is made up of 14 amino acids. CDR3 nucleotides: TGCACCAGCAGCCAAGTAGCCGGTATTGAGACCCAGTACTTC. This translates into CTSSQVAGIETQYF.

J is TRBJ1-5 and V is TRBV19; TRBD1 might be the D (5 bases). CDR1 LNHDA and CDR2 SQIVND come from the germline V gene (reference sequence). Trimming stripped 5 bases from V and 3 bases from J, with 11 bases between. The CDR3 loop spans 14 amino acids. The CDR3 loop is CASSAQGSNQPQHF. The CDR3 DNA sequence: TGTGCCAGTAGTGCCCAGGGTTCCAATCAGCCCCAGCATTTT.

This chain uses TRBV13 with TRBJ2-2; tentative D call: TRBD2 (6 bases). The CDR3 extends over 16 amino acids. V lost 4 bases and J 6 bases, leaving 18 bases between the germline ends. Germline CDR1 PRHDT, CDR2 FYEKMQ (reference sequence). The CDR3 DNA reads TGTGCCAGCAGCTCCTCCTTTGGCAGGGAGGCCGGGGAGCTGTTTTTT. It is translated as CASSSSFGREAGELFF.

J is TRBJ2-7 and V is TRBV2; the D gene is possibly TRBD1 (6 bases). V was shortened by 4 bases and J by 5 bases, with 21 bases between the two germline ends. The CDR3 loop spans 16 amino acids. CDR1 and CDR2 from the germline V gene are SNHLY and FYNNEI. The CDR3 loop is CASSGRDRQVTHEQYF. As DNA, the CDR3 is TGTGCCAGCAGTGGGCGCGACAGGCAGGTTACTCACGAGCAGTACTTC.

The chain combines TRBV30 with TRBJ1-2; D uncertain. The V and J ends lost 3 bases and 3 bases respectively, with 8 bases between them. Germline lookup yields CDR1 GTSNPN and CDR2 SVGIG (reference sequence). The CDR3 is made up of 12 amino acids. The CDR3 sequence is CAWSPGDYGYTF. The DNA of the CDR3 is TGTGCCTGGAGCCCAGGCGACTATGGCTACACCTTC.

This clone was seen at least ten times. Other nucleotide sequences in the sample specify the same CDR3. The rearrangement joins TRBV4-3 to TRBJ1-1, with D perhaps matching TRBD1 (6 bases). The V end was cut by 0 bases, the J end by 6 bases, with 14 bases between. Germline V CDR1 and CDR2: LGHNA, YSLEER. This CDR3 has 15 residues. The CDR3 sequence is CASSQEGAPKAEAFF. Here the CDR3 DNA reads TGCGCCAGCAGCCAAGAGGGGGCCCCTAAGGCTGAAGCTTTCTTT.

CDR3 sequence: CAWSPRGQGRTEAFF. The CDR3 nucleotides read TGTGCCTGGAGTCCTCGCGGACAGGGGCGCACTGAAGCTTTCTTT. The chain has TRBV30 and TRBJ1-1, with 9 nucleotides matching TRBD1. The V and J ends lost 2 bases and 4 bases, in that order; junction bases with no gene match: 8. Germline values: CDR1 GTSNPN, CDR2 SVGIG (reference sequence). The CDR3 extends over 15 amino acids.

V is TRBV5-4 and J is TRBJ1-4; 8 nucleotides match TRBD1. With V trimmed by 4 bases and J by 4 bases, 6 bases remained unmatched. The CDR3 totals 15 residues. From germline, CDR1 is SGHNT and CDR2 YYREEE (reference sequence). CDR3 amino acids: CASSPGTGFNEKLFF. The CDR3 DNA reads as TGTGCCAGCAGCCCGGGGACAGGTTTTAATGAAAAACTGTTTTTT.

This clone appeared once. V is TRBV18 and J is TRBJ2-1; 8 bases align to TRBD2. Germline V gene sequence: CDR1 KGHSH, CDR2 LQKENI. V lost 3 bases and J lost 5; bases outside the gene matches: 9. This CDR3 has 16 residues. The CDR3 region is CASSPGLGNRHNEQFF. As DNA, the CDR3 is TGTGCCAGCTCACCGGGACTAGGGAATCGCCACAATGAGCAGTTCTTC.

V gene TRBV7-6 combines with J gene TRBJ2-7; 9 bases match TRBD1. Germline V gene sequence: CDR1 SGHVS, CDR2 FNYEAQ. With 4 bases clipped from V and 6 bases from J, the junction kept 13 bases outside the gene matches. The CDR3 has 16 residues. As DNA, the CDR3 is TGTGCCAGCAGCTCCAAGGGGGGGACAGGGTTGAGCGAGCAGTACTTC. It codes for CASSSKGGTGLSEQYF.

J is TRBJ2-4 and V is TRBV23-1; 7 nucleotides match TRBD2. TRBV23-1 is known as an ORF, though its function is uncertain. CDR3 size: 17 residues. V trimming: 0 bases; J trimming: 0 bases; junction bases outside the gene matches: 5. The CDR3 protein is CASSQSGGRGAKNIQYF. In DNA form, the CDR3 reads TGCGCCAGCAGTCAATCTGGGGGGAGGGGAGCCAAAAACATTCAGTACTTC.

The chain employs TRBV28 and TRBJ1-2; D is possibly TRBD1 (6 bases). The CDR3 is 15 residues long. With 6 bases removed from V and 1 base from J, the gap between germline ends came to 15 bases. Germline CDR1 MDHEN, CDR2 SYDVKM. CDR3: CASSYVDSFNYGYTF. CDR3 DNA sequence: TGTGCCAGCAGCTATGTGGACAGTTTTAACTATGGCTACACCTTC.

The chain joins TRBV9 to TRBJ2-3; TRBD2 is a possible D gene (7 bases). The length of the CDR3 is 14 residues. Deletions cut 7 bases from V and 2 bases from J, with 14 bases between. CDR1 and CDR2 from the germline V gene are SGDLS and YYNGEE. CDR3 protein: CASGGGGTTDTQYF. CDR3 nucleotide sequence: TGTGCCAGCGGGGGGGGCGGCACCACAGATACGCAGTATTTT.

The gene calls are TRBV7-8 and TRBJ1-4; D gene uncertain. The germline V and J ends were trimmed by 0 bases and 14 bases, with 16 bases remaining between them. The CDR3 totals 14 residues. Germline V lookup: CDR1 SGHVS, CDR2 FQNEAQ. The chain's CDR3 is CASSLAPSESELFF. The CDR3, as DNA: TGTGCCAGCAGCTTAGCCCCGTCAGAAAGCGAGCTGTTTTTT.

The chain carries TRBV7-6 and TRBJ2-7, with D perhaps matching TRBD2 (5 bases). V lost 5 bases and J lost 4, with 15 bases in between. Germline values: CDR1 SGHVS, CDR2 FNYEAQ. This CDR3 is 14 amino acids long. The chain's CDR3 is CASSVGPGGYEQYF. The CDR3 coding sequence is TGTGCCAGCAGCGTCGGACCAGGAGGATACGAGCAGTACTTC.

The count of this clone is one. The chain recombines TRBV4-1 with TRBJ2-7; 9 nucleotides line up with TRBD1. Looked up from germline, CDR1 is MGHRA and CDR2 is YSYEKL. The CDR3 is made up of 16 amino acids. With 0 bases clipped from V and 2 bases from J, the junction kept 5 bases outside the gene matches. The CDR3 nucleotides are TGCGCCAGCAGCCAAGACCCGACAGGGGGAGCCTACGAGCAGTACTTC. Amino acids: CASSQDPTGGAYEQYF.